This TCR beta chain was obtained from a study of blood T cell repertoires in COVID-19. Background on the study: The United States, Italy and Spain supplied acute and convalescent COVID-19 samples. Sample material is recorded as cDNA or gDNA derived from T cells, B-cell-depleted T cells, or PBMCs.

The authors' processing: From reference gene primer amplification, estimates of nucleated cell counts were derived. Data came from immunoSEQ multiplex PCR; TCRdb stores just in-frame clones and leaves some out. The DNA gave D and trimming, while V, J and clone size come from that table. The sample lists some 180,000 clones, around 76% seen once, with approximately 8.6% in the top ten. The CDR3 consists of 15 residues. Trimming took 4 bases from V and 5 from J; bases not matched to a gene: 1. Looked up from germline, CDR1 is SNHLY and CDR2 is FYNNEI. To note about this clone: This sample also contains other DNA sequences that code for the same CDR3.

The source material was peripheral blood. The source is a woman in her forties or fifties with active or convalescent COVID-19. This sequence joins TRBV2 and TRBJ2-2; TRBD2 aligns across 13 bases. The CDR3 protein is CASSGTSGSTGELFF. The CDR3 DNA reads as TGTGCCAGCAGTGGGACTAGCGGGAGTACCGGGGAGCTGTTTTTT.